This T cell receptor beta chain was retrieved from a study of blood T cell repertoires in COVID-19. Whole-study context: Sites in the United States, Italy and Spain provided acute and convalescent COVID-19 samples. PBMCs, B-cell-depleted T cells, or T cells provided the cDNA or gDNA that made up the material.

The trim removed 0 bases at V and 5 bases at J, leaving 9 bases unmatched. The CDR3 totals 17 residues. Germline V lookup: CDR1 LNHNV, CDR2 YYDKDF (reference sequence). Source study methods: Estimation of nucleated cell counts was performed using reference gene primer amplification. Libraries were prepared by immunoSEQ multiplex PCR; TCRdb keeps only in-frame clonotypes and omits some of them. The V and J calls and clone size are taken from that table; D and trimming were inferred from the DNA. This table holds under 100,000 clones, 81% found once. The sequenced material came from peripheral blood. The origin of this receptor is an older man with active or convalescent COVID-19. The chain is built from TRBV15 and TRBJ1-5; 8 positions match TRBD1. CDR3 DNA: TGTGCCACCAGCAGAGATGGGCAGGGGGCGTTGTATCAGCCCCAGCATTTT. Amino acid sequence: CATSRDGQGALYQPQHF.